This entry concerns a single TCR beta chain. Its target is unknown. The source of the sample is a study of T cell responses to AZD1222 COVID-19 vaccine. Study outcomes and limitations: Across the whole spike, CD4 TCRs peaked at regions 160-218 and 743-854.

Assay: immunoSEQ multiplex PCR; the TCRdb copy retains only in-frame clones and omits some. The table includes some 130,000 clones, 75% to 95% detected once. Per germline, CDR1 MDHEN and CDR2 SYDVKM. V gave up 3 bases and J gave up 6 bases, with 8 bases separating them. The CDR3 consists of 12 residues. The V gene is TRBV28, the J gene TRBJ1-2; a possible D gene is TRBD1 (5 bases). The specimen comprised peripheral blood, sampled on day 0 of AZD1222 vaccination. The sequence was collected from an adult in good health. CDR3 sequence reads: CASSLVGDGYTF. The CDR3, as DNA: TGTGCCAGCAGTTTGGTAGGGGATGGCTACACCTTC.